The 30 T cell receptor beta chains below were found in one sample sequenced in a study of cytomegalovirus exposure and HLA in healthy donors. 60 Vbeta and 13 Jbeta primers were used in PCR. The assay was immunoSEQ multiplex PCR, and TCRdb's table has in-frame clones only and misses some. Its clone listing holds around 84,000 clones. The specimen was PBMCs. Every receptor here comes from a man aged 30 to 39 in good health and CMV-seronegative.

The chain is built from TRBV10-3 and TRBJ1-1, with TRBD1 matching 9 bases. Germline lookup yields CDR1 ENHRY and CDR2 SYGVKD. V shed 3 bases, J shed 4 bases, and the junction held 6 bases outside the gene matches. The CDR3 length is 15 residues. The CDR3 DNA is TGTGCCATCAGTGACCGGGACAGGGCGGGCACTGAAGCTTTCTTT. Translating gives CAISDRDRAGTEAFF.

Here the CDR3 DNA reads TGTGCCTGGAGTGCACACAGGGGTGGACAGCCCCAGCATTTT. Translating gives CAWSAHRGGQPQHF. The rearrangement uses TRBV30 and TRBJ1-5; the match to TRBD1 covers 7 bases. The V gene end was trimmed by 1 base and the J gene end by 7 bases; junction bases not matched to a gene: 7. This CDR3 spans 14 amino acids. Germline CDR1 and CDR2: GTSNPN and SVGIG (reference sequence).

The V gene is TRBV29-1, the J gene TRBJ2-3; D is unresolved. The length of the CDR3 is 12 residues. Between the trimmed V and J ends, which lost 3 bases and 8 bases, there was a span of 12 bases. Per germline, CDR1 SQVTM and CDR2 ANQGSEA. The DNA for the CDR3 is TGCAGCGTTGACCCCAACGGCGGTACGCAGTATTTT. It codes for CSVDPNGGTQYF.

This chain links TRBV27 with TRBJ1-1; no definite D call. V was cut by 0 bases and J by 0 bases, with 11 bases left in between. CDR1 and CDR2 from the germline V gene are MNHEY and SMNVEV (reference sequence). CDR3 size: 16 residues. The CDR3 spells CASSLSAGSMNTEAFF. The CDR3 DNA reads as TGTGCCAGCAGTTTATCGGCAGGCTCCATGAACACTGAAGCTTTCTTT.

The rearrangement uses TRBV6-4 and TRBJ2-1; 7 bases match TRBD1. With 4 bases clipped from V and 9 bases from J, the junction kept 6 bases outside the gene matches. The CDR3 sequence is 13 residues long. Looked up from germline, CDR1 is MRHNA and CDR2 is SNTAGT. The CDR3 DNA follows: TGTGCCAGCAGTGCCCTGGGACAGAGTGAGCAGTTCTTC. Protein: CASSALGQSEQFF.

This chain joins TRBV5-1 and TRBJ1-3, with D unclear. The CDR3 contains 15 residues. Trimming removed 2 bases at V and 0 bases at J, with 9 bases between. From germline, CDR1 is SGHRS and CDR2 YFSETQ. The CDR3, as DNA: TGCGCCAGCAGCTTCTGGCCGAACTCTGGAAACACCATATATTTT. As protein: CASSFWPNSGNTIYF.

The chain combines TRBV5-6 with TRBJ2-1, with TRBD2 matching over 10 bases. The trim removed 0 bases at V and 12 bases at J, leaving 6 bases unmatched. This CDR3 spans 14 amino acids. Germline CDR1 SGHDT, CDR2 YYEEEE. CDR3 nucleotide sequence: TGTGCCAGCAGCTTGGTGGCTAGCGGGAGTTGGCAGTTCTTC. Translation gives CASSLVASGSWQFF.

The rearrangement uses TRBV7-3 and TRBJ2-3, with D perhaps TRBD2 (7 bases). Trimming shortened V by 5 bases and J by 2 bases, and 20 bases separated the two germline ends. The CDR3 is 17 residues long. Germline-derived CDR1 and CDR2 are SGHTA and FQGTGA. The CDR3 sequence is CASSPLGGGGSTDTQYF. CDR3 DNA sequence: TGTGCCAGCAGCCCATTGGGGGGCGGGGGTTCCACAGATACGCAGTATTTT.

The chain has TRBV18 and TRBJ2-7, with 10 bases lining up with TRBD1. Trimming removed 6 bases from V and 2 bases from J; junction bases left unmatched: 7. Germline CDR1 and CDR2: KGHSH and LQKENI. CDR3 length: 15 residues. CDR3 protein: CASSSGGQGTYEQYF. The CDR3 DNA follows: TGTGCCAGCTCCTCCGGGGGACAGGGGACCTACGAGCAGTACTTC. Full variable domain (remainder filled in from reference TRBV18 and TRBJ2-7): NAGVMQNPRHLVRRRGQEARLRCSPMKGHSHVYWYRQLPEEGLKFMVYLQKENIIDESGMPKERFSAEFPKEGPSILRIQQVVRGDSAAYFCASSSGGQGTYEQYFGPGTRLTVT.

The V and J genes are TRBV9 and TRBJ1-6; perhaps TRBD1 as D (6 bases). The CDR3 runs to 17 residues. Trimming left V 0 bases short and J 2 bases short, with 12 bases between. The germline CDR1 and CDR2 sequences are SGDLS and YYNGEE. CDR3 sequence: CASSVGRGLTYNSPLHF. The DNA of the CDR3 is TGTGCCAGCAGCGTAGGAAGGGGGTTGACCTATAATTCACCCCTCCACTTT.

The CDR3 region is CASSDLQGLSEKLFF. CDR3 DNA sequence: TGTGCCAGCAGTGACCTCCAGGGTCTCTCTGAAAAACTGTTTTTT. The chain employs TRBV25-1 and TRBJ1-4; possibly TRBD1 for D (5 bases). CDR3 size: 15 residues. Trimming took off 3 bases at V and 7 bases at J, with 15 bases between the two ends. Germline V gives CDR1 MGHDK, CDR2 SYGVNS.

J is TRBJ2-1 and V is TRBV5-1; possible D gene TRBD2, 6 bases. The CDR3 loop spans 14 amino acids. Looked up from germline, CDR1 is SGHRS and CDR2 is YFSETQ. The V gene lost 4 bases and the J gene lost 8 bases, with 16 bases spanning the gap. The CDR3 here is CASSAMTSIDEQFF. The CDR3 bases are TGCGCCAGCAGCGCCATGACTAGTATCGATGAGCAGTTCTTC.

The chain combines TRBV30 with TRBJ2-7; 7 nucleotides match TRBD1. The V gene's germline CDR1 is GTSNPN and CDR2 SVGIG (reference sequence). The CDR3 covers 12 residues. V shed 5 bases and J 0 bases; nucleotides not matched to a gene: 1. In nucleotides, the CDR3 is TGTGCCTGGCACAGGGGCTCCTACGAGCAGTACTTC. Its translation is CAWHRGSYEQYF. Filled out from reference TRBV30 and TRBJ2-7, the complete variable domain reads SQTIHQWPATLVQPVGSPLSLECTVEGTSNPNLYWYRQAAGRGLQLLFYSVGIGQISSEVPQNLSASRPQDRQFILSSKKLLLSDSGFYLCAWHRGSYEQYFGPGTRLTVT.

The rearrangement joins TRBV5-1 to TRBJ2-1; 7 bases agree with TRBD1. This CDR3 has 15 amino acids. Unmatched junction bases numbered 6, after V lost 1 base and J lost 5 bases. CDR1 SGHRS and CDR2 YFSETQ come from the germline V gene. The CDR3 nucleotides are TGCGCCAGCAGCTTGACCTGGACAGGAAACAATGAGCAGTTCTTC. It yields the protein CASSLTWTGNNEQFF.

This chain uses TRBV4-3 with TRBJ2-2; D is possibly TRBD2 (6 bases). Germline CDR1 is LGHNA and CDR2 is YSLEER. The germline V and J ends were trimmed by 3 bases and 3 bases, with 11 bases remaining between them. This CDR3 is built from 15 residues. The CDR3 sequence is CASSHRGWDTGELFF. The CDR3 DNA reads as TGCGCCAGCAGCCACCGGGGGTGGGACACCGGGGAGCTGTTTTTT.

The chain has TRBV7-8 and TRBJ1-1; the match to TRBD1 covers 8 bases. CDR1 is SGHVS and CDR2 is FQNEAQ in the germline V gene. CDR3 length: 14 residues. J lost 5 bases, V lost 5 bases, and 7 bases had no gene match. CDR3 in amino acids: CASSERRGRTEAFF. The CDR3 DNA sequence: TGTGCCAGCAGCGAACGCAGGGGGCGGACTGAAGCTTTCTTT. Together with reference TRBV7-8 and TRBJ1-1, the CDR3 gives the full variable domain: GAGVSQSPRYKVAKRGQDVALRCDPISGHVSLFWYQQALGQGPEFLTYFQNEAQLDKSGLPSDRFFAERPEGSVSTLKIQRTQQEDSAVYLCASSERRGRTEAFFGQGTRLTVV.

J is TRBJ1-1 and V is TRBV29-1; D may be TRBD1 (5 bases). Germline loops: CDR1 SQVTM, CDR2 ANQGSEA. The V and J ends lost 1 base and 10 bases respectively, with 19 bases between them. CDR3 length equals 14 residues. As DNA, the CDR3 is TGCAGCGTTGAAGTCAGGACACCCATCACGGGAGCTTTCTTT. Amino acid sequence: CSVEVRTPITGAFF.

This chain connects TRBV2 to TRBJ1-1; D might be TRBD1 (6 bases). The CDR3 has 14 residues. The germline gives CDR1 SNHLY, CDR2 FYNNEI. V lost 11 bases and J 1 base, leaving 17 bases between the germline ends. CDR3 bases: TGTGCCTCCAGTGGGGTGACAGGGAACACTGAAGCTTTCTTT. Its protein is CASSGVTGNTEAFF.

The chain employs TRBV4-3 and TRBJ2-2, with TRBD2 matching 15 bases. The CDR3 has 18 amino acids. In germline, CDR1 is LGHNA, CDR2 YSLEER. V shed 4 bases and J 0 bases; nucleotides not matched to a gene: 3. The CDR3 nucleotides read TGCGCCAGCAGCCCGGGACTAGCGGGAGGTCCGAACACCGGGGAGCTGTTTTTT. Its protein is CASSPGLAGGPNTGELFF.

V gene TRBV2 combines with J gene TRBJ1-5; D perhaps matches TRBD1 (5 bases). V lost 5 bases to trimming and J lost 5 bases, with 10 bases between them. The CDR3 loop spans 13 amino acids. The V gene's germline CDR1 is SNHLY and CDR2 FYNNEI. CDR3 DNA sequence: TGTGCCAGCAGTAAGATACAGGATCAGCCCCAGCATTTT. Its protein is CASSKIQDQPQHF.

The chain uses TRBV29-1 and TRBJ2-1, with TRBD1 matching over 11 bases. The CDR3 is made up of 14 amino acids. The germline V gene has CDR1 SQVTM and CDR2 ANQGSEA. The V segment lost 7 bases and the J segment 5 bases; nucleotides outside the gene matches: 7. CDR3 in DNA: TGCAGCGGGAACCGGGACAGGGGGGACAATGAGCAGTTCTTC. Translated, it gives CSGNRDRGDNEQFF.

V gene TRBV5-6 combines with J gene TRBJ2-2, with a tentative D call TRBD1 (5 bases). CDR3 length equals 17 residues. The germline V and J ends were trimmed by 4 bases and 4 bases, with 20 bases remaining between them. Germline V gives CDR1 SGHDT, CDR2 YYEEEE. The CDR3 coding sequence is TGTGCCAGCAGCATGCCCTGGCAGGGCCCCCGCACCGGGGAGCTGTTTTTT. Residues: CASSMPWQGPRTGELFF.

J is TRBJ2-6 and V is TRBV7-9; tentatively, D is TRBD1 (6 bases). Trimming removed 5 bases from V and 2 bases from J, with 10 bases in between. The CDR3 is made up of 15 amino acids. Germline values: CDR1 SEHNR, CDR2 FQNEAQ (reference sequence). The CDR3 here is CASSPPGAGANVLTF. The CDR3 DNA reads as TGTGCCAGCAGCCCGCCAGGGGCTGGGGCCAACGTCCTGACTTTC.

V and J are TRBV13 and TRBJ2-3; 8 bases are shared with TRBD2. There are 15 residues in the CDR3. CDR1 is PRHDT, CDR2 FYEKMQ, per germline (reference sequence). V shed 3 bases, J shed 0 bases, and the junction held 2 bases outside the gene matches. CDR3 region: CASSFSSGSTDTQYF. In nucleotides, the CDR3 is TGTGCCAGCAGCTTTTCTAGCGGGAGCACAGATACGCAGTATTTT. Full variable domain (missing parts from reference TRBV13 and TRBJ2-3): AAGVIQSPRHLIKEKRETATLKCYPIPRHDTVYWYQQGPGQDPQFLISFYEKMQSDKGSIPDRFSAQQFSDYHSELNMSSLELGDSALYFCASSFSSGSTDTQYFGPGTRLTVL.

J is TRBJ1-3 and V is TRBV18; 12 bases are a match to TRBD1. The CDR3 has 18 residues. Germline trimming cut 4 bases from V and 0 bases from J; bases unmatched to any gene: 7. The germline gives CDR1 KGHSH, CDR2 LQKENI. The CDR3 loop reads CASSRLGQGASSGNTIYF. CDR3 bases: TGTGCCAGCTCACGTTTGGGACAGGGGGCGAGCTCTGGAAACACCATATATTTT.

The chain joins TRBV5-1 to TRBJ2-2; no clear D. V gave up 4 bases and J gave up 3 bases, with 10 bases separating them. The CDR3 has 14 residues. The germline V gene has CDR1 SGHRS and CDR2 YFSETQ. The CDR3 loop is CASSAGADTGELFF. CDR3 nucleotides: TGCGCCAGCAGCGCAGGCGCAGACACCGGGGAGCTGTTTTTT.

The chain employs TRBV30 and TRBJ2-2; 9 positions agree with TRBD2. Germline V gene sequence: CDR1 GTSNPN, CDR2 SVGIG (reference sequence). The CDR3 has 15 residues. The V and J ends lost 0 bases and 8 bases, in that order; junction bases with no gene match: 7. In DNA form, the CDR3 reads TGTGCCTGGAGTGTACTAGCGGGTGGAGCTGGGGAGCTGTTTTTT. Protein: CAWSVLAGGAGELFF.

The chain has TRBV5-4 and TRBJ2-3, with D uncertain. Germline CDR1 reads SGHNT; CDR2 reads YYREEE (reference sequence). This CDR3 region has 14 residues. V lost 0 bases and J lost 2, with 7 bases in between. As DNA, the CDR3 is TGTGCCAGCAGCTTGGAAGCTTTCACAGATACGCAGTATTTT. It specifies CASSLEAFTDTQYF.

J is TRBJ2-5 and V is TRBV15, with D hard to call. Trimming removed 0 bases at V and 0 bases at J, with 5 bases between. CDR1 and CDR2 (germline): LNHNV, YYDKDF (reference sequence). The CDR3 has 14 residues. The CDR3: CATSRDSNQETQYF. CDR3 coding DNA: TGTGCCACCAGCAGAGACAGTAACCAAGAGACCCAGTACTTC. The full variable domain, completed using reference TRBV15 and TRBJ2-5, is DAMVIQNPRYQVTQFGKPVTLSCSQTLNHNVMYWYQQKSSQAPKLLFHYYDKDFNNEADTPDNFQSRRPNTSFCFLDIRSPGLGDTAMYLCATSRDSNQETQYFGPGTRLLVL.

This chain uses TRBV5-6 with TRBJ2-7; a possible D gene is TRBD1 (7 bases). This CDR3 contains 15 residues. V lost 4 bases and J lost 3, with 17 bases in between. Germline CDR1 is SGHDT and CDR2 is YYEEEE. CDR3 residues: CASSRGPRGVYEQYF. The DNA for the CDR3 is TGTGCCAGCAGCCGAGGACCCAGGGGGGTCTACGAGCAGTACTTC.